Listed below are T cell receptor beta chains from one sample, sequenced in a study of identical twins. TCRdb reanalysed the 5' RACE reads using MiXCR and keeps one entry per CDR3 protein. The sample lists 200,000 to 250,000 distinct CDR3 sequences; 6% to 9% were seen once. This same sample was also part of a study on yellow fever vaccine responses in identical twins.

The specimen was memory (CD45RO+) T cells sorted from blood. These receptors all stem from a woman in her late teens or twenties in good health. Each CDR3 is given with its conserved first and last residue. A D gene is named only where the DNA matches it firmly. Clone size, where shown, is once, few, many, or a class for clones that have expanded.

j_call d_call v_call clone_size cdr3_nt cdr3_aa
TRBJ2-1 . TRBV5-1 many TGCGCCAGCACCTTATCCGGGAGCAACAATGAGCAGTTCTTC CASTLSGSNNEQFF
TRBJ2-7 TRBD1 TRBV3-1 . TGTGCCAGCAGCCACGGACAGGGAACGGGCGAGCAGTACTTC CASSHGQGTGEQYF
TRBJ2-3 TRBD2 TRBV20-1 many TGCAGTGCTCCCGTGATAACTAGCGGGAGCCTACGCACAGATACGCAGTATTTT CSAPVITSGSLRTDTQYF
TRBJ2-2 . TRBV28 . TGTGCCAGCACCAAGGGATCAGGGGCCAACACCGGGGAGCTGTTTTTT CASTKGSGANTGELFF
TRBJ2-4 . TRBV7-9 . TGTGCCATAATAGACGGTGGCATTCAGTACTTC CAIIDGGIQYF
TRBJ2-3 . TRBV3-1 few TGTGCCAGCAGCCCGGACATTTCTTATACGCAGTATTTT CASSPDISYTQYF
TRBJ2-7 TRBD2 TRBV7-2 few TGTGCCAGCAGCACTAGCGGGAGGTCCTCATACGAGCAGTACTTC CASSTSGRSSYEQYF
TRBJ1-1 . TRBV20-1 few TGCAGTGCACCCCCGGGGGGCTTGAACACTGAAGCTTTCTTT CSAPPGGLNTEAFF
TRBJ1-6 . TRBV5-1 many TGCGCCAGCAGCTTGGTGGACAGAAATTCACCCCTCCACTTT CASSLVDRNSPLHF
TRBJ2-1 . TRBV10-3 many TGTGCCATCAGTTACACGAGCTCCTACAATGAGCAGTTCTTC CAISYTSSYNEQFF
TRBJ1-1 . TRBV14 many TGTGCCAGCAGCCAAGAAACCGGGGGTTGGGGCACTGAAGCTTTCTTT CASSQETGGWGTEAFF
TRBJ1-2 . TRBV12-3/TRBV12-4 many TGTGCCAGCAAGGGGACATATGGCTACACCTTC CASKGTYGYTF
TRBJ1-5 . TRBV7-9 many TGTGCCAGCAGCTTTGCAGCCTCGGATCAGCCCCAGCATTTT CASSFAASDQPQHF
TRBJ2-2 . TRBV20-1 many TGCAGTGCTAGAGAGAGGACGACCGGGGAGCTGTTTTTT CSARERTTGELFF
TRBJ1-2 . TRBV29-1 few TGCAGCGTTGAATCGTCCGGTAGGTTAGTGGATGGCTACACCTTC CSVESSGRLVDGYTF
TRBJ2-3 . TRBV5-1 . TGCGCCAGCAGCCACGGGGATATTCCAGATACGCAGTATTTT CASSHGDIPDTQYF
TRBJ1-5 TRBD1 TRBV5-1 many TGCGCCAGCAGCGAACACCCGGGACAGGGATCTCAGCCCCAGCATTTT CASSEHPGQGSQPQHF